Listed here are 24 T cell receptor beta chains from one sample, sequenced in a study of T cell responses to AZD1222 COVID-19 vaccine. Sequenced by immunoSEQ multiplex PCR; TCRdb stores in-frame clones only, minus some. In the table there are approximately 190,000 clones, 80% to 95% of which are singletons. Sequenced here: peripheral blood, sampled on day 0 of AZD1222 vaccination. The receptors shown here come from an adult in good health.

V is TRBV3-1 (or the pseudogene TRBV3-2) and J is TRBJ1-2; 10 nucleotides match TRBD1. In germline, CDR1 is LGHDT, CDR2 YNNKEL (reference sequence). V shed 4 bases, J shed 5 bases, and the junction held 10 bases outside the gene matches. This CDR3 is 16 amino acids long. CDR3 in DNA: TGTGCCAGCAGCCTGAGCGCCGGGACAGGGGTTTATGGCTACACCTTC. It codes for CASSLSAGTGVYGYTF.

The chain employs TRBV20-1 and TRBJ2-5, with unresolved D. The V end was cut by 6 bases, the J end by 5 bases, with 7 bases between. The germline gives CDR1 DFQATT, CDR2 SNEGSKA (reference sequence). The CDR3 loop spans 10 amino acids. The CDR3 sequence: CSALGETQYF. In DNA form, the CDR3 reads TGCAGTGCGTTGGGGGAGACCCAGTACTTC.

There are a few counts of this clone. This sequence joins TRBV7-9 and TRBJ1-4, with TRBD1 matching over 8 bases. The V gene end was trimmed by 1 base and the J gene end by 6 bases; junction bases not matched to a gene: 7. The germline gives CDR1 SEHNR, CDR2 FQNEAQ (reference sequence). The CDR3 loop spans 16 amino acids. The DNA for the CDR3 is TGTGCCAGCAGCTTAGAGCAGGGGGCGTTTTATGAAAAACTGTTTTTT. Its protein product is CASSLEQGAFYEKLFF. The full variable domain, in which reference TRBV7-9 and TRBJ1-4 provide the parts outside the CDR3, is DTGVSQNPRHKITKRGQNVTFRCDPISEHNRLYWYRQTLGQGPEFLTYFQNEAQLEKSRLLSDRFSAERPKGSFSTLEIQRTEQGDSAMYLCASSLEQGAFYEKLFFGSGTQLSVL.

CDR3 protein: CASSPPGTGHAVTEAFF. The CDR3 DNA sequence: TGTGCCAGCTCACCGCCCGGGACAGGGCACGCTGTCACTGAAGCTTTCTTT. This chain links TRBV18 with TRBJ1-1; 9 nucleotides align to TRBD1. V was pared by 3 bases and J by 4 bases, with 12 bases of the junction left unmatched. The CDR3 is 17 residues long. CDR1 is KGHSH, CDR2 LQKENI, per germline.

The chain is built from TRBV9 and TRBJ1-1; unclear D gene. Germline CDR1 is SGDLS and CDR2 is YYNGEE. Trimming left V 0 bases short and J 1 base short, with 16 bases between. This CDR3 is built from 17 residues. CDR3 region: CASSVGIIGKGNTEAFF. Written as DNA, the CDR3 is TGTGCCAGCAGCGTAGGTATAATAGGGAAAGGGAACACTGAAGCTTTCTTT.

CDR3 in DNA: TGTGCCAGCAGCTTTGGGGCAGGGTTCGGCTACACCTTC. Translation: CASSFGAGFGYTF. This chain connects TRBV3-1 (or the pseudogene TRBV3-2) to TRBJ1-2; TRBD1 might be the D (5 bases). Germline values: CDR1 LGHDT, CDR2 YNNKEL (reference sequence). CDR3 length: 13 amino acids. Trimming stripped 5 bases from V and 8 bases from J, with 15 bases between.

The CDR3 protein is CASSLNPGTDTQYF. The CDR3 DNA reads as TGTGCCAGCAGCTTAAATCCGGGAACAGATACGCAGTATTTT. The V gene is TRBV7-3, the J gene TRBJ2-3, with D possibly TRBD2 on 5 matching bases. The CDR3 runs 14 residues. Germline V CDR1 and CDR2: SGHTA, FQGTGA. Trimming cost V 1 base and J 3 bases, with 8 bases left between them.

This chain connects TRBV6-4 to TRBJ2-5; D not resolved. V was cut by 4 bases and J by 1 base, with 19 bases left in between. CDR1 is MRHNA, CDR2 SNTAGT, per germline. The CDR3 is 17 amino acids. This CDR3 is CASSASPRLPSQETQYF. The CDR3 DNA follows: TGTGCCAGCAGTGCCTCTCCAAGACTGCCTAGCCAAGAGACCCAGTACTTC.

V is TRBV5-1 and J is TRBJ2-7; TRBD1 is a possible D gene (6 bases). This CDR3 region has 14 residues. V lost 3 bases, J lost 6 bases, and 16 bases lay in between. CDR1 SGHRS and CDR2 YFSETQ come from the germline V gene. The CDR3 nucleotides read TGCGCCAGCAGCTCTGAGGGCAGGGGAGTCGAGCAGTACTTC. Translated: CASSSEGRGVEQYF. Using reference TRBV5-1 and TRBJ2-7 for the parts outside the CDR3, the full variable domain is KAGVTQTPRYLIKTRGQQVTLSCSPISGHRSVSWYQQTPGQGLQFLFEYFSETQRNKGNFPGRFSGRQFSNSRSEMNVSTLELGDSALYLCASSSEGRGVEQYFGPGTRLTVT.

V gene TRBV28 combines with J gene TRBJ1-2; 8 bases map to TRBD1. Germline CDR1 MDHEN, CDR2 SYDVKM. V was clipped by 5 bases and J by 10 bases; unmatched bases: 9. The CDR3 covers 13 residues. CDR3 nucleotide sequence: TGTGCCAGCAGTATAGTCCAGACAGGGGACTACACCTTC. It is translated as CASSIVQTGDYTF.

The rearrangement uses TRBV7-3 and TRBJ2-5; tentatively, D is TRBD2 (5 bases). The CDR3 is 16 residues long. Between the trimmed V and J ends, which lost 5 bases and 5 bases, there was a span of 21 bases. CDR1 is SGHTA and CDR2 is FQGTGA in the germline V gene. Written as DNA, the CDR3 is TGTGCCAGCAGCGCGAATCAAGGGCTGACGGGGGAGACCCAGTACTTC. It encodes CASSANQGLTGETQYF. Supplemented by reference TRBV7-3 and TRBJ2-5, the full variable domain reads GAGVSQTPSNKVTEKGKYVELRCDPISGHTALYWYRQSLGQGPEFLIYFQGTGAADDSGLPNDRFFAVRPEGSVSTLKIQRTERGDSAVYLCASSANQGLTGETQYFGPGTRLLVL.

This chain links TRBV9 with TRBJ2-2; 7 bases fit TRBD1. CDR1 SGDLS and CDR2 YYNGEE come from the germline V gene. There are 15 residues in the CDR3. V dropped 4 bases and J dropped 4; count of bases not matched to a gene: 7. The CDR3 nucleotides are TGTGCCAGCAGCAGAAACACAGGGGCCACCGGGGAGCTGTTTTTT. This gives the protein CASSRNTGATGELFF.

V usage is TRBV9 and J usage is TRBJ2-2; 8 positions match TRBD2. V lost 1 base and J lost 4; bases outside the gene matches: 3. This CDR3 region has 15 residues. Germline V gene lookup returns CDR1 SGDLS and CDR2 YYNGEE. The CDR3 DNA is TGTGCCAGCAGCGTAAGCGGGGGAAGCACCGGGGAGCTGTTTTTT. Translating gives CASSVSGGSTGELFF.

J is TRBJ1-1 and V is TRBV5-1; D may be TRBD1 (6 bases). The germline V and J ends were trimmed by 4 bases and 5 bases, with 15 bases remaining between them. CDR3 length equals 14 residues. The germline CDR1 and CDR2 sequences are SGHRS and YFSETQ. CDR3 residues: CASSVTGRGTEAFF. CDR3 DNA sequence: TGCGCCAGCAGCGTCACAGGGAGGGGAACTGAAGCTTTCTTT.

This chain uses TRBV9 with TRBJ1-5; tentatively, D is TRBD1 (6 bases). Germline V gene sequence: CDR1 SGDLS, CDR2 YYNGEE. The ends were cut back, 4 bases at V and 7 bases at J, with 12 bases in the middle. The CDR3 contains 13 residues. The CDR3 protein is CASSLGGDQPQHF. The DNA for the CDR3 is TGTGCCAGCAGCCTAGGGGGGGACCAGCCCCAGCATTTT.

V and J are TRBV11-2 and TRBJ2-7, with D perhaps matching TRBD2 (6 bases). In germline, CDR1 is SGHAT, CDR2 FQNNGV. The CDR3 contains 16 residues. Trimming pared 5 bases from V and 6 bases from J, leaving 23 bases between. The CDR3 region has the DNA TGTGCCAGCAGCATCTTAATGGGAGGACCCGGGGCCGAGCAGTACTTC. This codes for CASSILMGGPGAEQYF.

This clone was found once. This chain connects TRBV18 to TRBJ2-1, with 10 bases aligning to TRBD1. Germline CDR1 reads KGHSH; CDR2 reads LQKENI. The CDR3 consists of 18 residues. Trimming cost V 0 bases and J 3 bases; bases outside gene matches: 8. The CDR3 region is CASSPPRDRGTFYNEQFF. The CDR3 nucleotides are TGTGCCAGCTCACCACCGAGGGACAGGGGTACCTTCTACAATGAGCAGTTCTTC.

In its sample, this clone was seen once. This chain connects TRBV18 to TRBJ1-6, with 8 bases identical to TRBD1. Looked up from germline, CDR1 is KGHSH and CDR2 is LQKENI. The CDR3 spans 15 residues. V shed 3 bases and J 9 bases; nucleotides not matched to a gene: 7. CDR3 loop: CASSPGQGFGSPLHF. The CDR3 coding sequence is TGTGCCAGCTCACCCGGACAGGGTTTTGGTTCACCCCTCCACTTT.

The chain uses TRBV10-3 and TRBJ2-3; 9 bases line up with TRBD1. The CDR3 sequence is 15 residues long. Germline V gene lookup returns CDR1 ENHRY and CDR2 SYGVKD. Trimming took 6 bases from V and 2 from J; bases not matched to a gene: 6. The CDR3 nucleotides are TGTGCCATCAGGGCACAGGGGGCCCACACAGATACGCAGTATTTT. Its protein product is CAIRAQGAHTDTQYF.

The rearrangement joins TRBV6-1 to TRBJ2-3; 8 positions match TRBD2. Trimming took 2 bases from V and 0 from J; bases not matched to a gene: 7. The CDR3 runs 17 residues. From germline, CDR1 is MNHNS and CDR2 SASEGT. CDR3 nucleotide sequence: TGTGCCAGCAGTGAACCGGGGGGGGGATGGAGCACAGATACGCAGTATTTT. Amino acids: CASSEPGGGWSTDTQYF.

The chain recombines TRBV28 with TRBJ1-5, with unresolved D. The CDR3 totals 15 residues. Trimming shortened V by 6 bases and J by 4 bases, and 16 bases separated the two germline ends. Germline CDR1 MDHEN, CDR2 SYDVKM. The CDR3 coding sequence is TGTGCCAGCAGCCTCCCGGGCAGAATTAATCAGCCCCAGCATTTT. As protein: CASSLPGRINQPQHF.

The rearrangement uses TRBV5-1 and TRBJ1-6; maybe TRBD1 (5 bases). Trimming cost V 0 bases and J 7 bases, with 14 bases left between them. Germline V gives CDR1 SGHRS, CDR2 YFSETQ. The CDR3 is 16 residues long. The CDR3, as DNA: TGCGCCAGCAGCTTGGGTGGGGCCCAAGACAATTCACCCCTCCACTTT. This encodes CASSLGGAQDNSPLHF.

This chain links TRBV4-1 with TRBJ1-4; 7 bases map to TRBD1. CDR1 MGHRA and CDR2 YSYEKL come from the germline V gene. The CDR3 is 15 residues long. Losses at the gene ends were 1 base for V and 7 bases for J; bases not matched to a gene: 6. The CDR3 spells CASSQGGQASEKLFF. The CDR3, as DNA: TGCGCCAGCAGCCAAGGTGGACAGGCTAGTGAAAAACTGTTTTTT.

The chain links TRBV19 to TRBJ2-7, with D perhaps given as TRBD1 or TRBD2 (5 bases each). Germline assignment: CDR1 LNHDA and CDR2 SQIVND (reference sequence). This CDR3 is 14 amino acids long. The germline V and J ends were trimmed by 10 bases and 0 bases, with 16 bases remaining between them. CDR3 sequence reads: CATSPGTDSYEQYF. CDR3 nucleotide sequence: TGTGCCACCTCACCGGGGACGGACTCCTACGAGCAGTACTTC.